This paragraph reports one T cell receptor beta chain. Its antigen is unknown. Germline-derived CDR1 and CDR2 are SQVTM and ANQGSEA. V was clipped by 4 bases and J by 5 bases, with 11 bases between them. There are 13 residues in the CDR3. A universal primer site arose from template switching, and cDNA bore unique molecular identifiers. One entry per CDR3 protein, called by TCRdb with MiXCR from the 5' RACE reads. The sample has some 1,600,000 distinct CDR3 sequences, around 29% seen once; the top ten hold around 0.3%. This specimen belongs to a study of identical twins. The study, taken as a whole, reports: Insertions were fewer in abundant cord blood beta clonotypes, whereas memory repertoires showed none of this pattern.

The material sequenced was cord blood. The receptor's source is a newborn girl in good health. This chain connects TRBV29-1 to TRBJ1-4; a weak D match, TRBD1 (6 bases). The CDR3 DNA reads TGCAGCGTTGTGGAGGGGGGGAATGAAAAACTGTTTTTT. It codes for CSVVEGGNEKLFF.